This TCR beta chain was recorded in a study of T cells in Graves' hyperthyroidism and ophthalmopathy. Study observations and caveats: Before onset, by a median of approximately 6.8 months, the model predicted ophthalmopathy. Ophthalmopathy could be told apart from stable hyperthyroidism with a 13 V-J model. The blood repertoire included most of the expanded thyroid clonotypes above 0.001.

Amplification targeted TCR beta CDR3 regions from RNA transcripts. Initially, a first-round RT-PCR of the TCR CDR3 employed the HTBI primer set. One entry per CDR3 protein results from TCRdb running MiXCR on the multiplex PCR reads. This sample carries more than 500,000 distinct CDR3 sequences, about 16% of them seen once, and the ten largest clones take about 29%. This clonotype was found many times. Antigen specificity is unknown. This clonotype originated in a woman in her twenties or thirties with Graves' ophthalmopathy. Sequenced: blood.

The CDR3 bases are TGTGCCAGCAGCTGGGACCTCACGGGACAGGGTAGGGATGAGCAGTTCTTC. Residues: CASSWDLTGQGRDEQFF. The V and J genes are TRBV6-2 or TRBV6-3 and TRBJ2-1; 9 bases are a match to TRBD1. V shed 6 bases, J shed 8 bases, and the junction held 17 bases outside the gene matches. The CDR3 sequence is 17 residues long. Per the germline V gene, CDR1 is MNHEY and CDR2 is SVGEGT.